This record concerns one T cell receptor beta chain sequence. The repertoire was sequenced with immunoSEQ multiplex PCR; TCRdb's copy has only in-frame clones and lacks some. This sample yields approximately 21,000 clones, of which nearly 85% are seen a single time; roughly 30% belongs to the top ten. These data are taken from a study of OX40 agonist ivuxolimab in advanced cancers. Germline V gene sequence: CDR1 MNHNY, CDR2 SVGAGI (reference sequence). The CDR3 is made up of 15 amino acids. V dropped 8 bases and J dropped 1 base, with 12 bases sitting between them. The TCR originated in an adult with an advanced solid tumor such as melanoma, head and neck, liver or kidney cancer. V gene TRBV6-6 combines with J gene TRBJ2-6; D possibly corresponds to TRBD2 (6 bases). The input for sequencing was CD4+ or CD8+ T cells sorted from blood, taken in a trial of the OX40 agonist ivuxolimab. The CDR3 DNA follows: TGTGCCAGCCTCCCGGAGGGATCTGGGGCCAACGTCCTGACTTTC. It codes for CASLPEGSGANVLTF.